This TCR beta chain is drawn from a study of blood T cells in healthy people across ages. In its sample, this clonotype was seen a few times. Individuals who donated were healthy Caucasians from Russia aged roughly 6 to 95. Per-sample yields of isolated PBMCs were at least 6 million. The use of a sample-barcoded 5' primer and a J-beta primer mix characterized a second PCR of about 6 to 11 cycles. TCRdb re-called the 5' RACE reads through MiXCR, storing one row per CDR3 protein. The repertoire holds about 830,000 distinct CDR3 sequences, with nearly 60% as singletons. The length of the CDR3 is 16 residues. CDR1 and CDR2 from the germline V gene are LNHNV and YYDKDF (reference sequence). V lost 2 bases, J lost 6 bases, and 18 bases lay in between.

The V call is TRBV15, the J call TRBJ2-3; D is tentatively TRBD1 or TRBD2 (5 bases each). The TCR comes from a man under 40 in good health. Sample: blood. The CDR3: CATSRLTAGSLDTQYF. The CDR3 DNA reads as TGTGCCACCAGCAGACTCACGGCAGGGAGTCTCGATACGCAGTATTTT.